In its sample, the clone carrying this TCR beta chain was seen a few times. The record originates from a study of early T cells in non-severe SARS-CoV-2 infection. Study-wide context: It was bulk RNA from unsorted whole blood that was sequenced, and the chains were unpaired.

In TCRdb, the 5' RACE reads were re-called with MiXCR into one record per CDR3 protein. Of tens of thousands of distinct CDR3 sequences listed, under 8% were seen once; the top ten hold more than 4.5%. Germline V gives CDR1 MDHEN, CDR2 SYDVKM. V was clipped by 5 bases and J by 9 bases, with 19 bases between them. The CDR3 sequence is 14 residues long. This clonotype originated in an adult who was a healthcare worker with PCR-confirmed SARS-CoV-2 infection or an uninfected control (not recorded which). The gene calls are TRBV28 and TRBJ2-5, with D possibly TRBD2 on 5 matching bases. The source material was whole blood. Here the CDR3 reads CASSVPVATGAQYF. CDR3 bases: TGTGCCAGCAGTGTTCCGGTAGCCACCGGGGCCCAGTACTTC. Full variable domain (outside the CDR3, taken from reference TRBV28 and TRBJ2-5): DVKVTQSSRYLVKRTGEKVFLECVQDMDHENMFWYRQDPGLGLRLIYFSYDVKMKEKGDIPEGYSVSREKKERFSLILESASTNQTSMYLCASSVPVATGAQYFGPGTRLLVL.